This is a list of T cell receptor beta chains from one sample in a study of T cells in Graves' hyperthyroidism and ophthalmopathy. TCRdb re-called the multiplex PCR reads through MiXCR, storing one row per CDR3 protein. The data show around 400,000 distinct CDR3 sequences, around 16% seen once. The sequenced material came from blood. Receptors were obtained from a woman between 18 and 29 years old with Graves' hyperthyroidism that later progressed to Graves' ophthalmopathy. CDR3s include the opening cysteine and the closing phenylalanine or tryptophan. D genes are given only for firm matches. Size values are once, few and many counts, or a class for expanded clones, and some rows have none.

>TRBJ1-3|.|TRBV28|few
TGTGCCAGCAGGCGGTCCGTGGGAGACACCATATATTTT
CASRRSVGDTIYF
>TRBJ1-1|.|TRBV27|many
TGTGCCAGCAGTTTAGCGGGGGGCGCTGAAGCTTTCTTT
CASSLAGGAEAFF
>TRBJ1-2|.|TRBV19|few
TGTGCCAGTAGTATAGACCCGGGACGGTTTATCGGCTACACCTTC
CASSIDPGRFIGYTF
>TRBJ2-1|TRBD1|TRBV6-2/TRBV6-3|.
TGTGCCAGCAGTTACAGACGACAGGGAAGCTTTAATGAGCAGTTCTTC
CASSYRRQGSFNEQFF
>TRBJ2-7|.|TRBV4-3|few
TGCGCCAGCAGCCAAGAAACCCCCAGAGTAAGGTACGAGCAGTACTTC
CASSQETPRVRYEQYF
>TRBJ2-2|.|TRBV11-3|many
TGTGCCAGCAGCTTAGGAAACACGGGGGCCACCGGGGAGCTGTTTTTT
CASSLGNTGATGELFF
>TRBJ1-2|.|TRBV19|.
TGTGCCAGTAGTCCCCGGGAGGGAAGTAACTATGGCTACACCTTC
CASSPREGSNYGYTF
>TRBJ1-2|.|TRBV27|many
TGTGCCAGCAGTTTATATCCCGGGGGAGGAGCCTATGGCTACACCTTC
CASSLYPGGGAYGYTF
>TRBJ2-3|.|TRBV15|.
TGTGCCACCAGCAGAGACCTGGGCGGCGCCATCACAGATACGCAGTATTTT
CATSRDLGGAITDTQYF
>TRBJ2-7|.|TRBV5-1|few
TGCGCCAGCAGGGGACCGACTAGTCTCTCCTACGAGCAGTGCTTC
CASRGPTSLSYEQCF
>TRBJ2-5|.|TRBV4-3|.
TGCGCCAGCAGCCAAGGTTTTAGACCTGAAGAGACCCAGTACTTC
CASSQGFRPEETQYF
>TRBJ2-1|TRBD2|TRBV28|many
TGTGCCAGCAGTCAGCGGGAGCACTACAATGAGCAGTTCTTC
CASSQREHYNEQFF
>TRBJ1-3|.|TRBV6-1|.
TGTGCCAGCGCTGCACGGATCTCTGGAAACACCATATATTTT
CASAARISGNTIYF
>TRBJ2-5|.|TRBV28|many
TGTGCCAGCAGTTTCTGGGCGCGCCTGTTTTTCTTTGGGCCCGAAAACCAAGAGACCCAGTACTTC
CASSFWARLFFFGPENQETQYF
>TRBJ2-3|TRBD1|TRBV2|many
TGTGCCAGCAGTGATGGGACAGGGACAGATACGCAGTATTTT
CASSDGTGTDTQYF
>TRBJ2-2|TRBD2|TRBV20-1|.
TGCAGTGCTACTTTAGCGGGAGCGAACACCGGGGAGCTGTTTTTT
CSATLAGANTGELFF
>TRBJ2-7|.|TRBV5-1|.
TGCGCCTGGTTTTGGGACGAGCAGTACTTC
CAWFWDEQYF
>TRBJ2-1|.|TRBV7-2|once
TGTGCCAGCAGCCAAGGCCGAGCCCTTCAGTCCTACAATGAGCAGTTCTTC
CASSQGRALQSYNEQFF
>TRBJ1-1|.|TRBV18|.
TGCGCCAGCTCACCTATCAGTAACATGAACACTGAAGCTCTCTTT
CASSPISNMNTEALF
>TRBJ1-4|.|TRBV28|many
TGTGCCAGCAGTTTATATTCGTCAACTAATGAAAAACTGTTTTTT
CASSLYSSTNEKLFF
>TRBJ2-7|TRBD2|TRBV29-1|.
TGCAGCGTGACCAATGCAATGAGCGGGAGGGCGACCGAGCAGTACTTC
CSVTNAMSGRATEQYF
>TRBJ1-5|TRBD1|TRBV27|many
TGTGCCAGCAGTTCCCTACAGGGGTATCAGCCCCAGCATTTT
CASSSLQGYQPQHF